A single sample gave rise to the 13 T cell receptor beta chains below, sequenced in a study. MiXCR, applied by TCRdb to the 5' RACE reads, yields one record per CDR3 protein. The data hold 50,000 to 75,000 distinct CDR3 sequences, with 20% to 25% observed a single time. The sequencing sample was made of memory CD4+ T cells sorted from a lymph node. Documented subset: memory CD4+ T cells, CD4+CD45RO+CD25-. All receptors come from a female donor with breast cancer.

V and J are TRBV6-5 and TRBJ2-3; D is perhaps TRBD2 (5 bases). The CDR3 spans 14 residues. Germline V CDR1 and CDR2: MNHEY, SVGAGI. The V and J ends lost 2 bases and 5 bases respectively, with 11 bases between them. Here the CDR3 DNA reads TGTGCCAGCAGTTACGGCGGGTTCGGAGATACGCAGTATTTT. This gives the protein CASSYGGFGDTQYF.

This clonotype was detected many times. The chain joins TRBV20-1 to TRBJ1-5; no clear D gene. Germline V gene data show CDR1 as DFQATT and CDR2 as SNEGSKA (reference sequence). The CDR3 contains 14 residues. Between the trimmed V and J ends, which lost 6 bases and 1 base, there was a span of 13 bases. In DNA, the CDR3 is TGCAGTGCCAAGGGATTGTCGAGCAATCAGCCCCAGCATTTT. Translated, it gives CSAKGLSSNQPQHF.

The rearrangement links TRBV6-5 to TRBJ1-4; D is unclear. The germline V gene has CDR1 MNHEY and CDR2 SVGAGI. V gave up 10 bases and J gave up 7 bases, with 25 bases separating them. The CDR3 has 16 residues. CDR3 in DNA: TGTGCCAACTGTTACTCGATGCCCGGGTCGATTGAAAAACTGTTTTTT. This codes for CANCYSMPGSIEKLFF.

This clonotype came up a few times. V is TRBV28 and J is TRBJ1-5, with 9 bases matching TRBD1. Looked up from germline, CDR1 is MDHEN and CDR2 is SYDVKM. This CDR3 is 16 amino acids long. The junction had 7 bases not matched to a gene; V was cut back by 3 bases and J by 4 bases. The CDR3 region has the DNA TGTGCCAGCAGTTTGTTCCGGACAGGGGAGAATCAGCCCCAGCATTTT. This encodes CASSLFRTGENQPQHF. The full variable domain, its missing parts supplied by reference TRBV28 and TRBJ1-5, is DVKVTQSSRYLVKRTGEKVFLECVQDMDHENMFWYRQDPGLGLRLIYFSYDVKMKEKGDIPEGYSVSREKKERFSLILESASTNQTSMYLCASSLFRTGENQPQHFGDGTRLSIL.

V and J are TRBV30 and TRBJ1-1; D gene ambiguous. Germline CDR1 and CDR2: GTSNPN and SVGIG (reference sequence). Trimming pared 3 bases from V and 5 bases from J, leaving 13 bases between. The CDR3 is made up of 13 amino acids. The CDR3 loop is CAWRAAEGTEAFF. The CDR3 region has the DNA TGTGCCTGGAGGGCAGCCGAAGGGACTGAAGCTTTCTTT.

This clonotype came up many times. The CDR3 DNA reads TGTGCCAGCAGCCCGGGGGGGACAGGGGCAATCTACGAGCAGTACTTC. This codes for CASSPGGTGAIYEQYF. The rearrangement joins TRBV5-5 to TRBJ2-7, with TRBD1 matching over 10 bases. The CDR3 length is 16 residues. Germline V CDR1 and CDR2: SGHKS, YYEKEE (reference sequence). V was pared by 4 bases and J by 3 bases, with 10 bases of the junction left unmatched. Full variable domain (rest looked up from reference TRBV5-5 and TRBJ2-7): DAGVTQSPTHLIKTRGQQVTLRCSPISGHKSVSWYQQVLGQGPQFIFQYYEKEERGRGNFPDRFSARQFPNYSSELNVNALLLGDSALYLCASSPGGTGAIYEQYFGPGTRLTVT.

The chain carries TRBV7-9 and TRBJ1-2; 8 nucleotides agree with TRBD1. V lost 5 bases, J lost 7 bases, and 6 bases stayed unmatched. The CDR3 is 13 residues long. The germline CDR1 and CDR2 sequences are SEHNR and FQNEAQ (reference sequence). The CDR3 loop is CASSPTGAGGYTF. Written as DNA, the CDR3 is TGTGCCAGCAGCCCGACAGGGGCCGGTGGCTACACCTTC.

The rearrangement joins TRBV27 to TRBJ1-5; D is unresolved. CDR3 length equals 13 residues. From germline, CDR1 is MNHEY and CDR2 SMNVEV (reference sequence). V was clipped by 5 bases and J by 5 bases, with 10 bases between them. The CDR3 spells CASSRLKDQPQHF. CDR3 in DNA: TGTGCCAGCAGTCGGCTGAAGGATCAGCCCCAGCATTTT.

The V gene is TRBV10-3, the J gene TRBJ2-7, with 7 bases fitting TRBD1. V lost 6 bases to trimming and J lost 5 bases; unmatched junction nucleotides: 7. CDR1 ENHRY and CDR2 SYGVKD come from the germline V gene. The CDR3 is 13 residues long. CDR3 sequence reads: CAISPSGQNEQYF. CDR3 in DNA: TGTGCCATCAGCCCATCGGGACAGAACGAGCAGTACTTC.

This clonotype was counted at least ten times. The chain links TRBV20-1 to TRBJ1-1; tentative D call: TRBD1 (6 bases). This CDR3 has 13 amino acids. V gave up 3 bases and J gave up 2 bases, with 10 bases separating them. Looked up from germline, CDR1 is DFQATT and CDR2 is SNEGSKA (reference sequence). The DNA of the CDR3 is TGCAGTGCTAGCGGACAGAGAAACACTGAAGCTTTCTTT. Translating it yields CSASGQRNTEAFF.

This sequence joins TRBV2 and TRBJ2-1; D remains ambiguous. The CDR3 runs 12 residues. V was clipped by 1 base and J by 7 bases, with 5 bases between them. Germline lookup yields CDR1 SNHLY and CDR2 FYNNEI. CDR3 region: CASSEDSNEQFF. CDR3 nucleotide sequence: TGTGCCAGCAGTGAAGACTCTAATGAGCAGTTCTTC. Full variable domain (missing parts from reference TRBV2 and TRBJ2-1): EPEVTQTPSHQVTQMGQEVILRCVPISNHLYFYWYRQILGQKVEFLVSFYNNEISEKSEIFDDQFSVERPDGSNFTLKIRSTKLEDSAMYFCASSEDSNEQFFGPGTRLTVL.

This clonotype was found many times. This chain links TRBV5-1 with TRBJ1-2; a weak D match, TRBD1 (5 bases). This CDR3 comprises 15 residues. From germline, CDR1 is SGHRS and CDR2 YFSETQ. Between the trimmed V and J ends, which lost 4 bases and 4 bases, there was a span of 17 bases. The CDR3 DNA reads TGCGCCAGCAGCGGGACGGGATTACTATCCTATGGCTACACCTTC. Translated, it gives CASSGTGLLSYGYTF. The full variable domain, with the rest looked up from reference TRBV5-1 and TRBJ1-2, is KAGVTQTPRYLIKTRGQQVTLSCSPISGHRSVSWYQQTPGQGLQFLFEYFSETQRNKGNFPGRFSGRQFSNSRSEMNVSTLELGDSALYLCASSGTGLLSYGYTFGSGTRLTVV.

This clonotype is categorized as medium-sized. This chain uses TRBV7-6 with TRBJ2-3; tentative D call: TRBD2 (6 bases). CDR3 size: 13 residues. Per the germline V gene, CDR1 is SGHVS and CDR2 is FNYEAQ. V gave up 3 bases and J gave up 8 bases, with 12 bases separating them. CDR3 amino acids: CASSFGGGTTQYF. CDR3 coding DNA: TGTGCCAGCAGCTTTGGGGGAGGTACTACGCAGTATTTT.